This entry is about one TCR beta chain. Measured with immunoSEQ multiplex PCR; TCRdb has only the in-frame clones, and not every one. The sample contains about 60,000 clones, about three quarters of which appear only once. The record originates from a study of T cell responses to AZD1222 COVID-19 vaccine. The CDR3 sequence is 15 residues long. V trimming: 5 bases; J trimming: 7 bases; junction bases outside the gene matches: 10. CDR1 and CDR2 from the germline V gene are MDHEN and SYDVKM. The TCR was taken from an adult who received the AZD1222 COVID-19 vaccine. The sample was peripheral blood, taken 28 days after the second AZD1222 dose. The genes are TRBV28 and TRBJ1-2; 10 nucleotides align to TRBD1. The CDR3 loop reads CASSTGQGVGFGYTF. CDR3 nucleotide sequence: TGTGCCAGCAGTACCGGACAGGGGGTAGGGTTTGGCTACACCTTC.